What follows are 21 T cell receptor beta chains derived from one specimen sequenced in a study of graft-versus-host responses after intestinal transplantation. Profiling relied on immunoSEQ multiplex PCR, and the TCRdb table lists in-frame clones only, not all of them. Of tens of thousands of clones in the sample, about nine tenths were seen once. The antigens these receptors bind are not known. The material sequenced was unstimulated CD4+ T cells sorted from spleen or lymph node cells, taken before intestinal transplant. These receptors came from a human donor who received an intestinal transplant.

The chain joins TRBV5-1 to TRBJ2-2; 10 nucleotides align to TRBD2. J gave up 6 bases and V 4 bases, and 3 bases lay outside the gene matches. The CDR3 is 14 residues long. CDR1 is SGHRS, CDR2 YFSETQ, per germline. The CDR3 nucleotides are TGCGCCAGCAGCGCCCTAGCGGGAGCCGGGGAGCTGTTTTTT. It specifies CASSALAGAGELFF. Looking up the rest from reference TRBV5-1 and TRBJ2-2 gives the full variable domain: KAGVTQTPRYLIKTRGQQVTLSCSPISGHRSVSWYQQTPGQGLQFLFEYFSETQRNKGNFPGRFSGRQFSNSRSEMNVSTLELGDSALYLCASSALAGAGELFFGEGSRLTVL.

Here the CDR3 DNA reads TGTGCTAGTGGTTTGGTAGCTGGTCCCCTATTAGCCAAAAACATTCAGTACTTC. It yields the protein CASGLVAGPLLAKNIQYF. The J gene is TRBJ2-4, the V gene TRBV12-5; D gene unclear. The CDR3 is 18 residues long. V was trimmed by 0 bases and J by 0 bases, leaving 15 bases between them. Per germline, CDR1 LGHNT and CDR2 FRNRAP.

The chain uses TRBV28 and TRBJ2-7, with D perhaps matching TRBD2 (5 bases). Trimming left V 3 bases short and J 9 bases short, with 15 bases between. The CDR3 spans 13 residues. The germline V gene encodes CDR1 MDHEN and CDR2 SYDVKM. CDR3: CASSLLEGGWQYF. CDR3 DNA: TGTGCCAGCAGTTTGCTCGAGGGCGGATGGCAGTACTTC.

This clone was seen only a few times. This chain uses TRBV29-1 with TRBJ2-1; D ambiguous. Germline V gene sequence: CDR1 SQVTM, CDR2 ANQGSEA. V dropped 4 bases and J dropped 6 bases, with 13 bases sitting between them. This CDR3 is built from 13 residues. CDR3 bases: TGCAGCGTTGGATCTCGGGCCGTCAATGAGCAGTTCTTC. This gives the protein CSVGSRAVNEQFF.

V gene TRBV27 combines with J gene TRBJ1-6; 7 bases line up with TRBD1. CDR1 and CDR2 from the germline V gene are MNHEY and SMNVEV (reference sequence). The CDR3 has 15 amino acids. Trimming removed 3 bases from V and 7 bases from J; junction bases left unmatched: 6. The CDR3 DNA is TGTGCCAGCAGTTTCGACAGGGTGGGGAATTCACCCCTCCACTTT. This gives the protein CASSFDRVGNSPLHF.

V usage is TRBV14 and J usage is TRBJ1-3; D is possibly TRBD1 (6 bases). V was pared by 6 bases and J by 4 bases, with 22 bases between. Germline values: CDR1 SGHDN, CDR2 FVKESK. The CDR3 runs to 17 residues. CDR3 coding DNA: TGTGCCAGCAGTCAGCGAACAGGGTTCACTCTGGGAAACACCATATATTTT. Translating it yields CASSQRTGFTLGNTIYF.

The J gene is TRBJ1-2, the V gene TRBV5-1; 7 bases fit TRBD1. V lost 0 bases and J lost 6; bases outside the gene matches: 5. CDR1 and CDR2 (germline): SGHRS, YFSETQ. The CDR3 has 14 residues. For the CDR3, the DNA is TGCGCCAGCAGCTTGGGTCAGGGGGATAATGGCTACACCTTC. Protein product: CASSLGQGDNGYTF.

This sequence joins TRBV5-1 and TRBJ1-2, with D perhaps matching TRBD1 (5 bases). V was cut by 3 bases and J by 7 bases, with 7 bases left in between. This CDR3 is 11 amino acids long. CDR1 and CDR2 (germline): SGHRS, YFSETQ. CDR3 amino acids: CASSSGGGYTF. The DNA of the CDR3 is TGCGCCAGCAGCTCCGGGGGTGGCTACACCTTC.

The chain is built from TRBV27 and TRBJ2-5, with 7 nucleotides matching TRBD1. The assigned J gene may be wrong: the sequence end matches TRBJ2-7 better. Germline CDR1 MNHEY, CDR2 SMNVEV (reference sequence). CDR3 length: 14 amino acids. CDR3 DNA: TGTGCCAGCAGTCCGACAGGGATACGCTACGAGCAGTACTTC. Encoded protein: CASSPTGIRYEQYF.

The chain links TRBV10-3 to TRBJ2-3; a possible D gene is TRBD1 (6 bases). Germline V gene sequence: CDR1 ENHRY, CDR2 SYGVKD. The CDR3 has 13 residues. Trimming cost V 6 bases and J 0 bases, with 7 bases left between them. In DNA, the CDR3 is TGTGCCATCAGCAGGGGAAGCACAGATACGCAGTATTTT. Translated: CAISRGSTDTQYF.

The chain has TRBV27 and TRBJ2-4, with D perhaps TRBD2 (6 bases). This CDR3 region has 21 residues. Germline-derived CDR1 and CDR2 are MNHEY and SMNVEV (reference sequence). Trimming removed 3 bases from V and 0 bases from J, with 27 bases in between. CDR3 loop: CASSFGGFWEWAHIAKNIQYF. Here the CDR3 DNA reads TGTGCCAGCAGTTTTGGGGGGTTTTGGGAGTGGGCGCACATAGCCAAAAACATTCAGTACTTC.

The CDR3 nucleotides are TGTGCCAGCAGCGTAGCGCAAGTACCCTACGAGCAGTACTTC. Its translation: CASSVAQVPYEQYF. The chain links TRBV9 to TRBJ2-7; D unclear. V was trimmed by 0 bases and J by 2 bases, leaving 9 bases between them. CDR1 and CDR2 (germline): SGDLS, YYNGEE. The CDR3 is 14 residues long.

This clone has a single count. This chain joins TRBV28 and TRBJ2-5; tentatively, D is TRBD1 (6 bases). V dropped 4 bases and J dropped 2 bases, with 8 bases sitting between them. The germline V gene encodes CDR1 MDHEN and CDR2 SYDVKM. The CDR3 is 13 residues long. The CDR3 spells CASSSTGQETQYF. The CDR3 DNA follows: TGTGCCAGCAGTTCGACAGGACAAGAGACCCAGTACTTC.

This sequence joins TRBV23-1 and TRBJ2-2; D call uncertain. TRBV23-1 is an open reading frame, and its role is uncertain. V lost 2 bases, J lost 6 bases, and 7 bases lay in between. This CDR3 spans 13 amino acids. The CDR3 sequence: CASSQVGSGELFF. CDR3 nucleotides: TGCGCCAGCAGTCAAGTCGGGTCCGGGGAGCTGTTTTTT.

This clone was observed a single time. This chain joins TRBV10-3 and TRBJ2-5, with a possible D match to TRBD1 (5 bases). The CDR3 spans 15 residues. V lost 2 bases and J 5 bases, leaving 15 bases between the germline ends. CDR1 and CDR2 (germline): ENHRY, SYGVKD. CDR3 coding DNA: TGTGCCATCAGTGAGAAAGGACGGTCAGGGGAGACCCAGTACTTC. This translates into CAISEKGRSGETQYF.

The chain carries TRBV5-4 and TRBJ2-1; 7 positions agree with TRBD1. The germline V gene has CDR1 SGHNT and CDR2 YYREEE (reference sequence). CDR3 length: 15 residues. The V and J ends lost 0 bases and 7 bases, in that order; junction bases with no gene match: 7. The CDR3 DNA reads TGTGCCAGCAGCTTGGGAGGGACAGTGGGGAATGAGCAGTTCTTC. As protein: CASSLGGTVGNEQFF. Looking up the rest from reference TRBV5-4 and TRBJ2-1 gives the full variable domain: ETGVTQSPTHLIKTRGQQVTLRCSSQSGHNTVSWYQQALGQGPQFIFQYYREEENGRGNFPPRFSGLQFPNYSSELNVNALELDDSALYLCASSLGGTVGNEQFFGPGTRLTVL.

The chain links TRBV11-2 to TRBJ1-1; D gene uncertain. V gave up 5 bases and J gave up 0 bases, with 22 bases separating them. This CDR3 is 18 amino acids long. Looked up from germline, CDR1 is SGHAT and CDR2 is FQNNGV. CDR3 residues: CASSPTLGYGEVNTEAFF. As DNA, the CDR3 is TGTGCCAGCAGCCCAACACTTGGCTACGGGGAGGTGAACACTGAAGCTTTCTTT.

This chain uses TRBV5-1 with TRBJ2-3; D ambiguous. CDR3 length: 17 residues. The germline V gene encodes CDR1 SGHRS and CDR2 YFSETQ. V was shortened by 0 bases and J by 1 base, with 15 bases between the two germline ends. Here the CDR3 DNA reads TGCGCCAGCAGCTTGGCCGGTCCGAGTTCCGGCACAGATACGCAGTATTTT. Its protein is CASSLAGPSSGTDTQYF.

The V gene is TRBV27, the J gene TRBJ2-1; 12 bases line up with TRBD2. In germline, CDR1 is MNHEY, CDR2 SMNVEV (reference sequence). This CDR3 has 16 residues. The V gene end was trimmed by 7 bases and the J gene end by 0 bases; junction bases not matched to a gene: 4. The CDR3 loop is CASTGLAGSSYNEQFF. The CDR3 DNA reads as TGTGCCAGCACTGGACTAGCGGGAAGCTCCTACAATGAGCAGTTCTTC.

V is TRBV2 and J is TRBJ1-4; 7 nucleotides agree with TRBD1. The CDR3 covers 16 residues. With V trimmed by 6 bases and J by 4 bases, 11 bases remained unmatched. The germline gives CDR1 SNHLY, CDR2 FYNNEI. CDR3 DNA sequence: TGTGCCAGCAGAACTGGACAGGCTAGGGGTAATGAAAAACTGTTTTTT. Its translation is CASRTGQARGNEKLFF.

The chain recombines TRBV10-1 with TRBJ2-5; D possibly uses TRBD1 or TRBD2 (5 bases each). Per germline, CDR1 WNHNN and CDR2 SYGVQD (reference sequence). With 2 bases removed from V and 4 bases from J, the gap between germline ends came to 14 bases. This CDR3 contains 15 residues. The CDR3 loop reads CASSEGIGAGETQYF. The CDR3, as DNA: TGCGCCAGCAGTGAGGGTATAGGGGCGGGAGAGACCCAGTACTTC.